This T cell receptor beta chain was profiled in a study of blood T cell repertoires in COVID-19 (dated by TCRdb to 2018 to 2021). About the study as a whole: Collaborator samples came from the United States, Italy and Spain and covered acute and convalescent phases of COVID-19. The material from the prospective study consisted of cDNA or gDNA derived from T cells, B-cell-depleted T cells, or PBMCs. Deeply sampled blood TCRbeta repertoires from subjects exposed to, actively infected with, or recovered from COVID-19 were included in the dataset. A freely available public database, intended as a resource for researchers studying the immune response to SARS-CoV-2, is where the repertoires were released. The samples were drawn from the first 160 participants of the ongoing ImmuneRACE study and from 1,200 or so subjects provided by 6 global collaborators. Sample metadata almost always included a de-identified subject ID, COVID-19 status, age in years and sex. Where available, HLA class I and class II types were obtained from metadata supplied by the sample provider rather than from assay-based typing. General study outcomes and caveats: The quantity of clinical and demographic metadata differed by source and by participant and was supplied without curation.

V loses 1 base of germline sequence and J loses 6 bases, and the interval between the two ends is 13 bases. CDR3 length: 14 amino acids, cysteine to phenylalanine. This entry keeps only the CDR3 DNA: 42 bases, framed from base 1. CDR1 and CDR2 (MNHNS, SASEGT) derive from the germline V gene. Whole blood was collected in K2EDTA tubes by collaborating institutions according to the institutions' own protocols. For TCRbeta analysis, collaborator samples were shipped as frozen whole blood, as isolated PBMCs, or as DNA extracted from either sample type. TCRbeta CDR3 regions were amplified from genomic DNA by means of the immunoSEQ Assay, a bias-controlled multiplex PCR. The original pipeline was this. Within the assay, amplification of reference gene primers was used to estimate how many nucleated cells each sample contained. To quantify the absolute abundance of each unique TCRbeta CDR3 rearrangement, sequence reads were collapsed and filtered. For each sample, productive Simpson clonality was calculated by taking the square root of Simpson's diversity index across productive rearrangements. The table was pulled from immuneACCESS by TCRdb, which kept in-frame rearrangements only. Such tables lose some clones; where checked, under half of the loss comes from unresolved V genes, and the rest has no known cause. Clonal size and the V and J genes are those of that table, whereas D and trimming came from the DNA. Recorded for this sample are 55,000 to 85,000 clones; around 90% of them occurred a single time. The ten biggest clones cover roughly 5.6% of the sample.

Points on this clone: Its specific antigen is unknown. No base qualities exist here, and no much larger clone lies one base off it.

The sequence is built from TRBV6-1 and TRBJ2-7; confidence is insufficient to name the D gene. The specimen was peripheral blood. This TCR was sampled from a human donor in a cohort sampled during active COVID-19. The nucleotide sequence is TGTGCCAGCAGTGAAGGACTCGAGGTGGGCGAGCAGTACTTC. Its protein product is CASSEGLEVGEQYF.